Ten or more counts support the clone carrying this TCR beta chain. Its antigen is unknown. The CDR3 totals 15 residues. Trimming shortened V by 7 bases and J by 5 bases, and 20 bases separated the two germline ends. Germline V gene lookup returns CDR1 MNHEY and CDR2 SVGEGT. The entry originates in a study of CD8 T cells in ankylosing spondylitis. Study-wide findings and caveats: Existing reports had already noted some motif variants in reactive arthritis synovial fluid and blood. According to the report, clones linked to the disease were significantly enriched in matched synovial fluid samples taken from ankylosing spondylitis patients.

TCRdb re-derived calls from the 5' RACE reads in MiXCR, one entry per CDR3 protein. Among roughly 17,000 distinct CDR3 sequences listed, roughly 8.2% were seen once. The sequencing sample was made of blood. The TCR sequence derives from a male donor with ankylosing spondylitis or in good health (not recorded which). The chain employs TRBV6-2 or TRBV6-3 and TRBJ1-1, with a tentative D call TRBD1 (6 bases). The DNA for the CDR3 is TGTGCCAGCACCCCGGTCGGCCAGGGGATTACTGAAGCTTTCTTT. It codes for CASTPVGQGITEAFF.